A single sample is the source of the 6 T cell receptor beta chains below, sequenced in a study of blood T cells in healthy people across ages. Primed by a sample-barcoded 5' primer and a J-beta primer mix, a second PCR proceeded for 7 to 11 cycles. TCRdb re-derived calls from the 5' RACE reads in MiXCR, one entry per CDR3 protein. This table has over a million distinct CDR3 sequences, under 55% appearing once. Sample: blood. The source is a woman between 18 and 30 years old in good health.

In nucleotides, the CDR3 is TGTGCCAGCAGTTCCGCCGGGACCTCCTACAATGAGCAGTACTTC. It is translated as CASSSAGTSYNEQYF. This chain uses TRBV6-6 with TRBJ2-1, with D perhaps given as TRBD1 or TRBD2 (5 bases each). The end of the DNA fits TRBJ2-7 better, so the J call may be wrong. The germline V gene encodes CDR1 MNHNY and CDR2 SVGAGI (reference sequence). The CDR3 consists of 15 residues.

The chain joins TRBV6-5 to TRBJ2-7; tentative D call: TRBD2 (6 bases). V was shortened by 5 bases and J by 9 bases, with 20 bases between the two germline ends. The CDR3 covers 14 residues. Germline values: CDR1 MNHEY, CDR2 SVGAGI. The CDR3 loop reads CASSIDSRGRAQYF. The CDR3 DNA reads as TGTGCCAGCAGTATAGACAGTCGGGGGAGAGCGCAGTACTTC.

About this clonotype: A junction boundary mismatches the germline segment, possibly from a read error. CDR3 DNA: TGCGGCGTTGAAGACGGGACGGGGGGGCTATCCTACAATGAGCAGTTCTTC. The encoded protein is CGVEDGTGGLSYNEQFF. V usage is TRBV29-1 and J usage is TRBJ2-1; 8 bases are shared with TRBD2. Germline V gene sequence: CDR1 SQVTM, CDR2 ANQGSEA. This CDR3 is 17 amino acids long.

This clonotype was found a few times. The V gene is TRBV30, the J gene TRBJ1-2; tentatively, D is TRBD1 (5 bases). Germline lookup yields CDR1 GTSNPN and CDR2 SVGIG (reference sequence). V lost 0 bases and J lost 4, with 15 bases in between. The length of the CDR3 is 15 residues. The CDR3 coding sequence is TGTGCCTGGAGTGTTTGGGGGACTGCTTCCTATGGCTACACCTTC. Its protein product is CAWSVWGTASYGYTF.

The chain is built from TRBV7-9 and TRBJ2-3, with a weak D call TRBD1 (5 bases). CDR3 length: 14 residues. Germline CDR1 is SEHNR and CDR2 is FQNEAQ (reference sequence). V was trimmed by 6 bases and J by 2 bases, leaving 12 bases between them. As DNA, the CDR3 is TGTGCCAGCAGGCCCGACAGTTACACAGATACGCAGTATTTT. Residues: CASRPDSYTDTQYF.

This clonotype was detected only once. The CDR3 sequence: CSARGGQQRNEQFF. The CDR3 nucleotides are TGCAGTGCTAGAGGGGGGCAACAACGCAATGAGCAGTTCTTC. The chain combines TRBV20-1 with TRBJ2-1, with a weak D call TRBD1 (6 bases). Looked up from germline, CDR1 is DFQATT and CDR2 is SNEGSKA (reference sequence). The CDR3 totals 14 residues. V lost 1 base and J 6 bases, leaving 13 bases between the germline ends.